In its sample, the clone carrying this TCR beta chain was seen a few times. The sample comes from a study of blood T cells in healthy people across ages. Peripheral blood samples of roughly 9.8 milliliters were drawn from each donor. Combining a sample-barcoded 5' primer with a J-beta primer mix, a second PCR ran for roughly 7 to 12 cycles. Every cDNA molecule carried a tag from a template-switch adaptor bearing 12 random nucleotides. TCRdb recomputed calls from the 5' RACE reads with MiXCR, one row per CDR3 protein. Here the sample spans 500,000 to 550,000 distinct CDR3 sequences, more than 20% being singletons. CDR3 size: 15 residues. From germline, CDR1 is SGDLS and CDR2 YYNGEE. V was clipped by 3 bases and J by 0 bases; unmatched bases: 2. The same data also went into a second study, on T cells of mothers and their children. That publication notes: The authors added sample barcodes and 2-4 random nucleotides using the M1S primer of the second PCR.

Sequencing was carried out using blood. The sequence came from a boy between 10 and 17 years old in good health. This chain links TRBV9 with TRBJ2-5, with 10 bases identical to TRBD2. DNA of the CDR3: TGTGCCAGCAGCGGGACTAGCGGTCACCAAGAGACCCAGTACTTC. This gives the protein CASSGTSGHQETQYF.